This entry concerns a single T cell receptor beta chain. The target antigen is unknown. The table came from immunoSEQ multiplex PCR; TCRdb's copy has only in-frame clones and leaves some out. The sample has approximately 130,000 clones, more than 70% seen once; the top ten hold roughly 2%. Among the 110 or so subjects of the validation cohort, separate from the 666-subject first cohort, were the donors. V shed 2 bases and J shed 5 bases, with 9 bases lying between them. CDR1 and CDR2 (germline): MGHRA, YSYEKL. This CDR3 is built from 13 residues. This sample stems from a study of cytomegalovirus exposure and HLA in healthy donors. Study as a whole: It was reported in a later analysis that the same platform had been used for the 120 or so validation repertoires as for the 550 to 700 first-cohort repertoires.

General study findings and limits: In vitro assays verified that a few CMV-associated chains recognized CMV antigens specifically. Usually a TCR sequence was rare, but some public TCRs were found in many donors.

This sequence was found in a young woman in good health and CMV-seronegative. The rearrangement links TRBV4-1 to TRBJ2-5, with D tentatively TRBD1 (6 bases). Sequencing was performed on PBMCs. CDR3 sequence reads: CASSQQGRETQYF. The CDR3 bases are TGCGCCAGCAGCCAACAGGGGCGGGAGACCCAGTACTTC.